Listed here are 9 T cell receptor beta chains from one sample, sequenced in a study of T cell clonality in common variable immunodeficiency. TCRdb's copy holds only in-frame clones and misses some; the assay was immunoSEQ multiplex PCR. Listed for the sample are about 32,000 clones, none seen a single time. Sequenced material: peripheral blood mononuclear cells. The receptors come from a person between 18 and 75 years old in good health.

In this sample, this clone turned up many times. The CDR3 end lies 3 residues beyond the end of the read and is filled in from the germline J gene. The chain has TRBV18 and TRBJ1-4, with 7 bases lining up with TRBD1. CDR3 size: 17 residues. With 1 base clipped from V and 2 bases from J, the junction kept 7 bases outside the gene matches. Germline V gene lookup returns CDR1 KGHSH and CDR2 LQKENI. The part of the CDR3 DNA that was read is TGTGCCAGCTCACCACAGGCAGGGGGGAAGACTAATGAAAAA. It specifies CASSPQAGGKTNEK. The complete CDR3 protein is CASSPQAGGKTNEKLFF.

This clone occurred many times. The chain's CDR3 is CVVTRDRSLEAFF. The sequenced part of the CDR3 DNA is TGTGTCGTCACCCGGGACAGGAGCCTTGAA. The rearrangement uses TRBV10-3 and TRBJ1-1; 8 bases map to TRBD1. The sequenced fragment ends 3 residues before the CDR3 boundary, so the rest is inferred from the germline J gene. Per the germline V gene, CDR1 is ENHRY and CDR2 is SYGVKD. The CDR3 contains 13 residues.

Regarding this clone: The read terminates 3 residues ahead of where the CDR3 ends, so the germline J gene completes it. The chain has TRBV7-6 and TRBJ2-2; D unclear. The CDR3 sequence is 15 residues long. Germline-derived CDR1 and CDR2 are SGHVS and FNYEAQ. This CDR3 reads CASSLEPATNEKLFF. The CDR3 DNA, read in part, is TGTGCCAGCAGCTTAGAGCCTGCAACTAATGAAAAG.

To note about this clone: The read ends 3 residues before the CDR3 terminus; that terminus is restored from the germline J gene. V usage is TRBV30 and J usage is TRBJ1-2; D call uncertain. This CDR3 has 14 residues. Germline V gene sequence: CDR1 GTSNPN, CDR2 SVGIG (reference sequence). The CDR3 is CAWSGLASYNDYTF. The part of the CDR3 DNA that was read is TGTGCCTGGAGTGGACTGGCTTCCTACAATGAC.

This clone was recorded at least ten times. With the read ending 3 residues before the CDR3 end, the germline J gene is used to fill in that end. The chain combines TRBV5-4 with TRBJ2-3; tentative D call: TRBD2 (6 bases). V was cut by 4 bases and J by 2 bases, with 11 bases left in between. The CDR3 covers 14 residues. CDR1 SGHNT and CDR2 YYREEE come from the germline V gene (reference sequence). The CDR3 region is CASSRGVDTDTQYF. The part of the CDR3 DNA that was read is TGTGCCAGCAGCCGCGGGGTAGACACAGATACG.

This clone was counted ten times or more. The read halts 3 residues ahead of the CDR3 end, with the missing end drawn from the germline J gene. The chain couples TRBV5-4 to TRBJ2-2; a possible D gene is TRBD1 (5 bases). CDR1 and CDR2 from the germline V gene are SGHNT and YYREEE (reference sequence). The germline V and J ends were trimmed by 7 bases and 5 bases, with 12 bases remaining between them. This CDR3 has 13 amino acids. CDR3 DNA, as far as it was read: TGTGCCAGCGGAGCAGGGTGGACCGGGGAG. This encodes CASGAGWTGE. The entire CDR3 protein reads CASGAGWTGELFF.

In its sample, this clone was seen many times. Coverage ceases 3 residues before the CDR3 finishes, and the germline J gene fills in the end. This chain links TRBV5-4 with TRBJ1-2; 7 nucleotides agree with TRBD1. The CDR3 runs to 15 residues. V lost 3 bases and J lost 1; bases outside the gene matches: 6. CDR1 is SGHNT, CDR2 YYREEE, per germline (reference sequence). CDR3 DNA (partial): TGTGCCAGCAGCTCCGGGACAGCTCTTAACTATGGC. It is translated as CASSSGTALNYG. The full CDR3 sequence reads CASSSGTALNYGYTF. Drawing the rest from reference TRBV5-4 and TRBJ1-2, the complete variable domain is ETGVTQSPTHLIKTRGQQVTLRCSSQSGHNTVSWYQQALGQGPQFIFQYYREEENGRGNFPPRFSGLQFPNYSSELNVNALELDDSALYLCASSSGTALNYGYTFGSGTRLTVV.

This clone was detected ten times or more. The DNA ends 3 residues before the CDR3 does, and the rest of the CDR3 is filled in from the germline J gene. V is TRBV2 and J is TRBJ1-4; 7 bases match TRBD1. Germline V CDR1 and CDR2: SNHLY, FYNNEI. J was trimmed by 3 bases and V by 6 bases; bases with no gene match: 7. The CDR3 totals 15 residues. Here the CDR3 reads CASRRVTGPNEKLFF. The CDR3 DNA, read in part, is TGTGCCAGCAGACGAGTGACAGGGCCTAATGAAAAA.

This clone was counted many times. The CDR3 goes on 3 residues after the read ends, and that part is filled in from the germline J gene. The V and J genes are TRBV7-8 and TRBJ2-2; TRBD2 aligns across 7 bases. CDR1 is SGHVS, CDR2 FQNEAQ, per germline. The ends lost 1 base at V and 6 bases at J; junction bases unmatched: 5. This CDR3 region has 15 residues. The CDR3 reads CASSLGTSLPGELFF. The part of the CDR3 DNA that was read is TGTGCCAGCAGCTTAGGGACTAGTCTACCCGGGGAG. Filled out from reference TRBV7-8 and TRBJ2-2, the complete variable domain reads GAGVSQSPRYKVAKRGQDVALRCDPISGHVSLFWYQQALGQGPEFLTYFQNEAQLDKSGLPSDRFFAERPEGSVSTLKIQRTQQEDSAVYLCASSLGTSLPGELFFGEGSRLTVL.